A single T cell receptor beta chain is shown here with its context. What it binds is not known. Scientists recovered RNA and DNA together from roughly 20-30 mg of unsorted bulk tissue. Cases comprised patients with primary liver carcinoma who received surgical resection. These data originate in a study of tumor-infiltrating lymphocytes in primary liver carcinoma. Study background: Lesions, classed as T1-T3 N0M0, spanned about 4.2 to 10 cm across.

Constant-region priming of around 530 ng total RNA yielded TCR beta cDNA. Each TCR beta library was derived from three nested multiplex PCR rounds that employed slightly modified ARM-PCR. Use of TRBV1-TRBV30 forward primers with a C-beta reverse primer characterized the first two PCR rounds, which lasted about 9 cycles each. TCRdb re-derived calls from the multiplex PCR reads in MiXCR, one entry per CDR3 protein. The sample lists approximately 92,000 distinct CDR3 sequences; roughly 70% were seen once. Study-wide findings and caveats: With p = 0.039, the top-250-clone fraction in tumors significantly exceeded that in blood. Compared with tumor region pairs, tumor-adjacent and tumor-blood pairs overlapped less.

The CDR3 runs to 15 residues. Material: tumor-adjacent normal liver tissue. J is TRBJ2-1 and V is TRBV12-3 or TRBV12-4; 7 bases match TRBD2. The receptor was isolated from a man aged 40-55 years with primary liver carcinoma and hepatitis B virus infection. The CDR3 bases are TGTCCCAACACTCGTGCCCGGGGGGACTATAATGAGCAGTTCTTC. Amino acid sequence: CPNTRARGDYNEQFF.